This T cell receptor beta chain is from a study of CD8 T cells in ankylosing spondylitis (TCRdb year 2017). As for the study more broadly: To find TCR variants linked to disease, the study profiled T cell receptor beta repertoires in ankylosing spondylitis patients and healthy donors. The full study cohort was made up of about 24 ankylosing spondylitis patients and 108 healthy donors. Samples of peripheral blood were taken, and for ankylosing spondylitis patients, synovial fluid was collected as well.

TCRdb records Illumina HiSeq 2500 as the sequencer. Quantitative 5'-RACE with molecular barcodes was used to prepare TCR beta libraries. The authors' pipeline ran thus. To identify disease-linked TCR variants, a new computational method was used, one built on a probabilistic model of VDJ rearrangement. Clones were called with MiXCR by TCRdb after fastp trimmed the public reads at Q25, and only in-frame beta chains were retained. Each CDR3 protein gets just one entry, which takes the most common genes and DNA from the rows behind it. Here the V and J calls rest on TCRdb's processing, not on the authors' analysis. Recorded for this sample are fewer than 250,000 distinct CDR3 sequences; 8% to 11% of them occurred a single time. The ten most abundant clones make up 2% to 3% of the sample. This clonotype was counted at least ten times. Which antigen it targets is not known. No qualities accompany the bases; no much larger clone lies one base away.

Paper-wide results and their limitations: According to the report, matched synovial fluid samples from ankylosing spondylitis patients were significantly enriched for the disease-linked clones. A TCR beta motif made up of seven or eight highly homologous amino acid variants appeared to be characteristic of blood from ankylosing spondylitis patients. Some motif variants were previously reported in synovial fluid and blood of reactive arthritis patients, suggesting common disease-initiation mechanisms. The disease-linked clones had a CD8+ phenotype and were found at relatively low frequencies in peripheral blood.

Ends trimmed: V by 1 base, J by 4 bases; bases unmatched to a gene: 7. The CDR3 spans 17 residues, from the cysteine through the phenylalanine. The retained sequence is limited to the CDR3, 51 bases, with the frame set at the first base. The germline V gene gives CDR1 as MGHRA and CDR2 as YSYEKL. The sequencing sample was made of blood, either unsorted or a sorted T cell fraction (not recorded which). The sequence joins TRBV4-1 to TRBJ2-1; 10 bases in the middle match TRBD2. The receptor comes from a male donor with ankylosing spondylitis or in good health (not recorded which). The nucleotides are TGCGCCAGCAGCCAAGGGAAAGGGACTAGCGCATACAATGAGCAGTTCTTC. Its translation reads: CASSQGKGTSAYNEQFF.